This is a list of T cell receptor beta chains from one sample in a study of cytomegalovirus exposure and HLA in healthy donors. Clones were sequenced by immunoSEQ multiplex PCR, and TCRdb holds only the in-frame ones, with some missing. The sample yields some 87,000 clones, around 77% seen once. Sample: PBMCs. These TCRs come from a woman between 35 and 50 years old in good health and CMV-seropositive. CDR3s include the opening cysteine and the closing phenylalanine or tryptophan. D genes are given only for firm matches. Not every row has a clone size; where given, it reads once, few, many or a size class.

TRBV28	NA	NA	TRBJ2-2	CASKPLRESSNTGELFF	TGTGCCAGCAAACCCCTGAGGGAGTCCTCGAACACCGGGGAGCTGTTTTTT
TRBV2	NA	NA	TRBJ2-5	CASSGEGGMETQYF	TGTGCCAGCAGTGGTGAAGGGGGTATGGAGACCCAGTACTTC
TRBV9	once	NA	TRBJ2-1	CASSGGQVHNEQFF	TGTGCCAGCAGCGGAGGACAAGTCCACAATGAGCAGTTCTTC
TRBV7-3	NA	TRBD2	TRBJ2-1	CASSPNGGAFNEQFF	TGTGCCAGCAGCCCAAACGGGGGGGCTTTTAATGAGCAGTTCTTC
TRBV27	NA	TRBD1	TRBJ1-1	CASRGGSTEAFF	TGTGCCAGCAGAGGGGGCTCGACTGAAGCTTTCTTT
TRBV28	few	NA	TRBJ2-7	CASSLTGVAYEQYF	TGTGCCAGCAGTTTAACGGGTGTCGCCTACGAGCAGTACTTC
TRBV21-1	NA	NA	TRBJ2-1	CASSKDLGQSYNEQFF	TGTGCCAGCAGCAAAGATTTGGGACAAAGCTACAATGAGCAGTTCTTC
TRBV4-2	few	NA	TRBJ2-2	CASSQGPSGTNTGELFF	TGTGCCAGCAGCCAAGGGCCCAGCGGCACGAACACCGGGGAGCTGTTTTTT
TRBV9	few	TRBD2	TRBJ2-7	CASSPTAGGVYEQYF	TGTGCCAGCAGCCCGACAGCGGGAGGGGTCTACGAGCAGTACTTC
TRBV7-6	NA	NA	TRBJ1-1	CASRLQGMNTEAFF	TGTGCCAGCAGGTTGCAGGGTATGAACACTGAAGCTTTCTTT
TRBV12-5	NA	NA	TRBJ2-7	CASGLVKPSGSYEQYF	TGTGCTAGTGGTTTGGTAAAACCCTCGGGCTCCTACGAGCAGTACTTC
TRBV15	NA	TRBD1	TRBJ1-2	CATSRDVGQYGYTF	TGTGCCACCAGCAGAGATGTGGGACAGTATGGCTACACCTTC
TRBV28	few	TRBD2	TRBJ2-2	CASSLYREGEANTGELFF	TGTGCCAGCAGTTTATACCGGGAGGGAGAGGCGAACACCGGGGAGCTGTTTTTT
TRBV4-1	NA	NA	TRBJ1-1	CASRPTVRNTEAFF	TGCGCCAGCAGACCTACAGTGAGGAACACTGAAGCTTTCTTT
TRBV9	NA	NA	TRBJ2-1	CASSVGGASYNEQFF	TGTGCCAGCAGCGTTGGGGGGGCCTCCTACAATGAGCAGTTCTTC
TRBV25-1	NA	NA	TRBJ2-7	CASSESDSSYEQYF	TGTGCCAGCAGTGAATCCGACTCGTCCTACGAGCAGTACTTC
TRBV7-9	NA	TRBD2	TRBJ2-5	CASRGGTSGQETQYF	TGTGCCAGCAGGGGCGGGACTAGCGGACAAGAGACCCAGTACTTC
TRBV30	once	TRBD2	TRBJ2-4	CAWSGKLLAGGPWF	TGTGCCTGGAGTGGAAAACTTCTAGCGGGAGGGCCATGGTTC
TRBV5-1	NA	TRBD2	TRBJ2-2	CASSMTSGTNTGELFF	TGCGCCAGCAGCATGACTAGCGGTACGAACACCGGGGAGCTGTTTTTT
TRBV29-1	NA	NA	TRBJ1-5	CSVMTGSNQPQHF	TGCAGCGTTATGACAGGAAGCAATCAGCCCCAGCATTTT
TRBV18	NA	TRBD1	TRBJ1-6	CASSPGDSPVGQSPLHF	TGTGCCAGCTCACCGGGGGACAGTCCTGTTGGACAGTCACCCCTCCACTTT
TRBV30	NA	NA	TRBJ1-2	CAWSRDTTGYGYTF	TGTGCCTGGTCCCGGGACACAACCGGCTATGGCTACACCTTC
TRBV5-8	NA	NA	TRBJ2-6	CASSFPGPSGANVLTF	TGTGCCAGCAGCTTCCCGGGTCCCAGTGGGGCCAACGTCCTGACTTTC
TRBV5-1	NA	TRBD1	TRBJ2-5	CASSLSWDSKKETQYF	TGCGCCAGCAGCTTGTCTTGGGACAGCAAAAAAGAGACCCAGTACTTC
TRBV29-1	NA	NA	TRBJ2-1	CSVEQGGSYNEQFF	TGCAGCGTTGAACAGGGTGGGTCCTACAATGAGCAGTTCTTC
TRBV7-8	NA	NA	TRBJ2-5	CASSQKETQYF	TGTGCCAGCAGCCAAAAAGAGACCCAGTACTTC
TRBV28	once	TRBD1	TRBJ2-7	CASRLGDRGSYEQYF	TGTGCCAGCAGACTAGGGGACAGGGGATCCTACGAGCAGTACTTC
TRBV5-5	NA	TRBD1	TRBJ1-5	CASSLGQGTIQPQHF	TGTGCCAGCAGCTTGGGACAGGGGACGATACAGCCCCAGCATTTT
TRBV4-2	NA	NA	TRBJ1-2	CASSQGGGDACTF	TGTGCCAGCAGCCAAGGAGGGGGGGATGCGTGCACCTTC
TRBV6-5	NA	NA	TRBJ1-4	CASTQGGTNEKLFF	TGTGCCAGCACCCAGGGCGGCACAAATGAAAAACTGTTTTTT
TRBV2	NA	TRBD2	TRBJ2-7	CASRPGLAGFNGDYEQYF	TGTGCCAGCAGACCGGGACTAGCGGGATTCAACGGGGACTACGAGCAGTACTTC
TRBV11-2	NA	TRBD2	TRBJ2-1	CASSLIVREVFF	TGTGCCAGCAGCTTAATTGTTCGGGAGGTGTTCTTC
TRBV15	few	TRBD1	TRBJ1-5	CATTDRGNQPQHF	TGTGCCACCACCGACAGGGGGAATCAGCCCCAGCATTTT
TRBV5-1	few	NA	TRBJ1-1	CASSIDSATALAEAFF	TGCGCCAGCAGCATAGACAGCGCTACCGCCTTGGCTGAAGCTTTCTTT
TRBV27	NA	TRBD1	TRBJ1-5	CASSLFQGAGGNQPQHF	TGTGCCAGCAGTTTATTTCAGGGGGCTGGGGGCAATCAGCCCCAGCATTTT
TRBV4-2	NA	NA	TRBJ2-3	CASSQVKLDLYF	TGTGCCAGCAGCCAAGTAAAATTAGATCTGTATTTT
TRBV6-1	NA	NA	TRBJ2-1	CASTLGPASGNEQFF	TGTGCCAGCACCCTGGGTCCGGCTAGTGGGAATGAGCAGTTCTTC
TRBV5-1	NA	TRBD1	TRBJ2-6	CASSIQPGQGDSGANVLTF	TGCGCCAGCAGTATTCAGCCGGGACAGGGGGACTCTGGGGCCAACGTCCTGACTTTC
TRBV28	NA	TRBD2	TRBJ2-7	CASSLTGTSGKEQYF	TGTGCCAGCAGTTTAACCGGGACTAGCGGGAAAGAGCAGTACTTC
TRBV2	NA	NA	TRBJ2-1	CASSGSDSAYNEQFF	TGTGCCAGCAGTGGTAGCGATTCGGCCTACAATGAGCAGTTCTTC
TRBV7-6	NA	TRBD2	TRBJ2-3	CASSLAGGLAHDTQYF	TGTGCCAGCAGCTTAGCGGGGGGACTAGCTCACGATACGCAGTATTTT
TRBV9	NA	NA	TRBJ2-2	CASSPSDTANTGELFF	TGTGCCAGCAGCCCTTCAGACACCGCGAACACCGGGGAGCTGTTTTTT
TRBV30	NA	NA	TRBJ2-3	CAWSEGVADTQYF	TGTGCCTGGAGTGAAGGGGTTGCAGATACGCAGTATTTT
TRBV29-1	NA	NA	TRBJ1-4	CSVAWGQGEKLFF	TGCAGCGTGGCATGGGGGCAGGGGGAAAAACTGTTTTTT
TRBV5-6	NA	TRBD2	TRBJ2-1	CASSLDSGAYNEQFF	TGTGCCAGCAGCTTGGACAGCGGGGCCTACAATGAGCAGTTCTTC
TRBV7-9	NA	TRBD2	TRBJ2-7	CASSPPTGLAIDEQYF	TGTGCCAGCAGCCCACCAACGGGACTAGCCATCGACGAGCAGTACTTC
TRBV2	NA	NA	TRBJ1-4	CASKNEGESLRLFF	TGTGCCAGCAAGAATGAGGGGGAATCGTTGAGGCTGTTTTTT
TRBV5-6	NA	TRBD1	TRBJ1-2	CASSSTDRDGYTF	TGTGCCAGCAGCTCTACGGACAGGGACGGCTACACCTTC
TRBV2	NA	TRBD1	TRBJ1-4	CASRRQGSGEKLFF	TGTGCCAGCCGAAGACAGGGGTCGGGTGAAAAACTGTTTTTT
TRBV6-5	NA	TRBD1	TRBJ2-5	CASSLTRDREETQYF	TGTGCCAGCAGCCTCACCCGGGACAGGGAGGAGACCCAGTACTTC
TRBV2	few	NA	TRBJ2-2	CATPREGVNTGELFF	TGTGCCACCCCAAGGGAGGGGGTGAACACCGGGGAGCTGTTTTTT
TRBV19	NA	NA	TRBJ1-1	CASMVRGADTEAFF	TGTGCCAGTATGGTGCGGGGGGCCGACACTGAAGCTTTCTTT
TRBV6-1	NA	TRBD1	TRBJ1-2	CASSEGDRIYGYTF	TGTGCCAGCAGTGAGGGGGACAGAATCTATGGCTACACCTTC
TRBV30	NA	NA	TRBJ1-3	CAWSPGPADSGNTIYF	TGTGCCTGGAGTCCTGGGCCCGCAGACTCTGGAAACACCATATATTTT